This T cell receptor (beta chain) was recorded in a study of blood T cells in healthy people across ages. Study-wide results and caveats: The study regarded diversity estimates from one million T cells as underestimates.

It was with a sample-barcoded 5' primer and a J-beta primer mix that a second PCR of about 6 to 11 cycles was run. TCRdb independently ran MiXCR on the 5' RACE reads; one entry per CDR3 protein. The sample has 550,000 to 650,000 distinct CDR3 sequences, 25% to 35% seen once. As for this clonotype: What it recognizes is unknown.

Sequencing input: blood. This receptor was obtained from a woman older than 75 in good health.

This chain's CDR3 is CASSLPTTNEKLFF. The DNA of the CDR3 is TGTGCCAGCAGTTTACCCACAACTAATGAAAAACTGTTTTTT. The chain joins TRBV28 to TRBJ1-4; D is undetermined. Germline loops: CDR1 MDHEN, CDR2 SYDVKM. V lost 2 bases, J lost 0 bases, and 4 bases lay in between. The CDR3 covers 14 residues.